Listed here are 18 T cell receptor beta chains from one sample, sequenced in a study of CD8 T cells in Susac syndrome. When the RNA was reverse transcribed, random hexamers were used with an input of roughly 0.5 to 1 ug. A single record per CDR3 protein comes from TCRdb applying MiXCR to the immunoSEQ multiplex PCR reads. The sample carries 240,000 or so distinct CDR3 sequences, 96% recorded once. The source material was CD4+ T cells from PBMCs. The source is a human donor with Susac syndrome.

This clonotype was found once. V is TRBV29-1 and J is TRBJ2-3; TRBD1 aligns across 8 bases. Germline V gives CDR1 SQVTM, CDR2 ANQGSEA. Trimming took 0 bases from V and 3 from J; bases not matched to a gene: 2. The CDR3 spans 14 residues. CDR3 loop: CSVEERQGTDTQYF. The CDR3 region has the DNA TGCAGCGTTGAAGAGAGACAGGGGACAGATACGCAGTATTTT.

The V call is TRBV5-4, the J call TRBJ2-1; 9 bases are shared with TRBD2. Per germline, CDR1 SGHNT and CDR2 YYREEE (reference sequence). Trimming removed 4 bases from V and 4 bases from J; junction bases left unmatched: 12. The CDR3 is made up of 17 amino acids. The CDR3 nucleotides read TGTGCCAGCAGCCTTGGAGGTGGGACTAGCAAGTACAATGAGCAGTTCTTC. This translates into CASSLGGGTSKYNEQFF.

J is TRBJ1-2 and V is TRBV10-3, with TRBD1 matching over 7 bases. The CDR3 sequence is 13 residues long. Losses at the gene ends were 4 bases for V and 4 bases for J; bases not matched to a gene: 3. Germline lookup yields CDR1 ENHRY and CDR2 SYGVKD. This CDR3 is CAISGRDSYGYTF. The CDR3 nucleotides are TGTGCCATCAGTGGCCGGGACAGCTATGGCTACACCTTC.

This clonotype was seen just once. This chain joins TRBV13 and TRBJ2-1, with TRBD2 matching over 10 bases. Germline lookup yields CDR1 PRHDT and CDR2 FYEKMQ (reference sequence). The CDR3 spans 17 residues. Trimming took 5 bases from V and 6 from J; bases not matched to a gene: 13. As DNA, the CDR3 is TGTGCCAGCAGCCCCGAGCGGTTACTAGCGGGACCCAATGAGCAGTTCTTC. It is translated as CASSPERLLAGPNEQFF.

This clonotype has more than one count but fewer than ten. The V and J genes are TRBV18 and TRBJ2-3; D unresolved. The CDR3 loop spans 13 amino acids. V was shortened by 0 bases and J by 3 bases, with 4 bases between the two germline ends. Germline loops: CDR1 KGHSH, CDR2 LQKENI. The CDR3 here is CASSPPGTDTQYF. The CDR3 coding sequence is TGTGCCAGCTCACCACCGGGGACAGATACGCAGTATTTT. The full variable domain, in which reference TRBV18 and TRBJ2-3 provide the parts outside the CDR3, is NAGVMQNPRHLVRRRGQEARLRCSPMKGHSHVYWYRQLPEEGLKFMVYLQKENIIDESGMPKERFSAEFPKEGPSILRIQQVVRGDSAAYFCASSPPGTDTQYFGPGTRLTVL.

Turning to this clonotype: At one end, the junction sequence differs from germline, possibly due to a read error. The chain has TRBV30 and TRBJ1-1, with D maybe TRBD1 (5 bases). The germline gives CDR1 GTSNPN, CDR2 SVGIG (reference sequence). The CDR3 loop spans 14 amino acids. In DNA, the CDR3 is TGTGCCTGGACTGGGACTGTTAGGAACGCTGAAGCTTTCTTT. Amino acid sequence: CAWTGTVRNAEAFF.

This chain joins TRBV20-1 and TRBJ1-2; 9 bases align to TRBD1. Germline V gene data show CDR1 as DFQATT and CDR2 as SNEGSKA (reference sequence). The trim removed 6 bases at V and 5 bases at J, leaving 10 bases unmatched. CDR3 size: 14 residues. This chain's CDR3 is CSANNRGPSYGYTF. The DNA for the CDR3 is TGCAGTGCAAACAACAGGGGGCCGAGTTATGGCTACACCTTC.

This clonotype appeared a single time. The chain is built from TRBV6-5 and TRBJ2-7; 9 bases align to TRBD1. Germline CDR1 MNHEY, CDR2 SVGAGI. The CDR3 has 15 residues. The J segment lost 4 bases and the V segment lost 2 bases, leaving 6 bases of the junction unmatched. The CDR3, as DNA: TGTGCCAGCAGTTACACACAGGGGGCAGGGTACGAGCAGTACTTC. It is translated as CASSYTQGAGYEQYF.

V gene TRBV30 combines with J gene TRBJ1-1; D might be TRBD1 (5 bases). Germline CDR1 GTSNPN, CDR2 SVGIG (reference sequence). The V end was cut by 0 bases, the J end by 3 bases, with 29 bases between. There are 20 residues in the CDR3. The CDR3 bases are TGTGCCTGGAGTGTACTTCAGGGTGGTGGCTTGGTCCGGGGGGACACTGAAGCTTTCTTT. Amino acid sequence: CAWSVLQGGGLVRGDTEAFF.

The chain carries TRBV30 and TRBJ2-7; TRBD1 aligns across 8 bases. From germline, CDR1 is GTSNPN and CDR2 SVGIG (reference sequence). This CDR3 has 14 residues. J was trimmed by 3 bases and V by 1 base; bases with no gene match: 5. CDR3 sequence reads: CAWSGGTGYYEQYF. CDR3 coding DNA: TGTGCCTGGAGTGGGGGGACAGGATACTACGAGCAGTACTTC. The entire variable domain, with the rest obtained from reference TRBV30 and TRBJ2-7, is as follows: SQTIHQWPATLVQPVGSPLSLECTVEGTSNPNLYWYRQAAGRGLQLLFYSVGIGQISSEVPQNLSASRPQDRQFILSSKKLLLSDSGFYLCAWSGGTGYYEQYFGPGTRLTVT.

The rearrangement uses TRBV12-3 or TRBV12-4 and TRBJ1-4; 8 bases are a match to TRBD1. This CDR3 is built from 15 residues. V lost 10 bases, J lost 7 bases, and 14 bases stayed unmatched. CDR3 DNA sequence: TGTGCCACCCCAGAGGGGGCAGGGGGCGGTGAAAAACTGTTTTTT. Its protein is CATPEGAGGGEKLFF.

V usage is TRBV11-2 and J usage is TRBJ2-7; D remains unclear. Per germline, CDR1 SGHAT and CDR2 FQNNGV. Trimming took off 1 base at V and 0 bases at J, with 10 bases between the two ends. The CDR3 is made up of 15 amino acids. The CDR3 is CASSLGARPSYEQYF. Written as DNA, the CDR3 is TGTGCCAGCAGCTTAGGCGCCAGGCCCTCCTACGAGCAGTACTTC.

The chain employs TRBV4-1 and TRBJ2-4, with 7 bases identical to TRBD1. The ends lost 3 bases at V and 9 bases at J; junction bases unmatched: 17. Germline V gives CDR1 MGHRA, CDR2 YSYEKL. The CDR3 runs to 17 residues. DNA for the CDR3: TGCGCCAGCAGCCAGGGCATAAGACAGGGTAGCAATAGCATTCAGTACTTC. Protein product: CASSQGIRQGSNSIQYF.

V and J are TRBV24-1 and TRBJ2-1, with D possibly TRBD1 on 6 matching bases. V was clipped by 4 bases and J by 6 bases, with 18 bases between them. In germline, CDR1 is KGHDR, CDR2 SFDVKD. This CDR3 has 16 amino acids. CDR3 bases: TGTGCCACCAGTGACCAGGTGGGGGCGGCGGGCAATGAGCAGTTCTTC. Protein sequence: CATSDQVGAAGNEQFF.

This chain uses TRBV9 with TRBJ2-3; D ambiguous. CDR3 length: 15 residues. Germline CDR1 is SGDLS and CDR2 is YYNGEE. V was shortened by 2 bases and J by 2 bases, with 12 bases between the two germline ends. The CDR3 DNA is TGTGCCAGCAGCGTCATGGGCCTACACACAGATACGCAGTATTTT. It is translated as CASSVMGLHTDTQYF.

The rearrangement links TRBV20-1 to TRBJ1-1; weak D call: TRBD1 (5 bases). The CDR3 loop spans 14 amino acids. Looked up from germline, CDR1 is DFQATT and CDR2 is SNEGSKA (reference sequence). Trimming took 1 base from V and 1 from J, leaving 10 bases between them. The CDR3 sequence is CSARGYQGNTEAFF. The CDR3 region has the DNA TGCAGTGCTAGAGGGTATCAGGGGAACACTGAAGCTTTCTTT.

The rearrangement joins TRBV6-5 to TRBJ1-2; the D gene is possibly TRBD1 (5 bases). V lost 6 bases to trimming and J lost 5 bases, with 16 bases between them. The length of the CDR3 is 14 residues. Germline V gene sequence: CDR1 MNHEY, CDR2 SVGAGI. In nucleotides, the CDR3 is TGTGCCAGCAGAGCACAGGTCCTGCGGTATGGCTACACCTTC. It yields the protein CASRAQVLRYGYTF.

CDR3 sequence reads: CSVEGRGLGYGYTF. The CDR3 DNA reads TGCAGCGTTGAGGGGAGGGGGCTGGGCTATGGCTACACCTTC. The V and J genes are TRBV29-1 and TRBJ1-2; 7 positions match TRBD1. Germline V gene lookup returns CDR1 SQVTM and CDR2 ANQGSEA. This CDR3 contains 14 residues. V was pared by 3 bases and J by 4 bases, with 8 bases of the junction left unmatched. The full variable domain, its missing parts supplied by reference TRBV29-1 and TRBJ1-2, is SAVISQKPSRDICQRGTSLTIQCQVDSQVTMMFWYRQQPGQSLTLIATANQGSEATYESGFVIDKFPISRPNLTFSTLTVSNMSPEDSSIYLCSVEGRGLGYGYTFGSGTRLTVV.